This T cell receptor (beta chain) was identified during a study of cytomegalovirus exposure and HLA in healthy donors. Primers for the PCR totalled 60 Vbeta and 13 Jbeta. Data came from immunoSEQ multiplex PCR; TCRdb stores just in-frame clones and leaves some out. This table holds about 140,000 clones, about 80% found once. The CDR3 contains 16 residues. The material sequenced was PBMCs. The sequence came from a man between 40 and 49 years old in good health and CMV-seronegative. V is TRBV21-1 and J is TRBJ1-3; no check of the table's D call, TRBD1, against the DNA was made. TRBV21-1 is noted as a pseudogene. The CDR3, as DNA: TGTGCCAGCAGCAAAGCGCGGGACAGGGGGGAAAACACCATATATTTT. Its translation is CASSKARDRGENTIYF.